Below, one T cell receptor (beta chain) is given with its context. This sample is part of a study of control samples from healthy donors and cancer patients. Method: immunoSEQ multiplex PCR; TCRdb's copy keeps in-frame clones and lacks some. This sample yields around 100,000 clones, of which roughly 92% are seen a single time; about 3% belongs to the top ten. The ends were cut back, 2 bases at V and 5 bases at J, with 13 bases in the middle. From germline, CDR1 is MNHNS and CDR2 SASEGT. The CDR3 runs 15 residues. This sequence originates from a human donor in good health. The donor label of this sample is uncertain. The genes are TRBV6-1 and TRBJ1-5; D is undetermined. The sequenced sample was blood. The DNA for the CDR3 is TGTGCCAGCAGTGAATCTCAAGGGAAATATCAGCCCCAGCATTTT. Its protein is CASSESQGKYQPQHF.